These 32 T cell receptor beta chains share one sample of origin, sequenced in a study of T-cell reconstitution after alpha-beta-depleted transplantation in children. The TCRbeta library incorporated unique molecular identifiers. One entry per CDR3 protein results from TCRdb running MiXCR on the PCR reads. The table shows a few hundred thousand distinct CDR3 sequences, with 10% to 15% occurring only once. The source material was PBMCs, mostly from graft donor cells, sampled 360 days after TCRalphabeta/CD19-depleted stem cell transplant. Receptor source: a male patient younger than 18 who had a stem cell transplant for acute myeloid leukemia, so the T cells may come from the graft donor.

This clonotype was seen repeatedly, ten times or more. This rearrangement joins TRBV5-1 to TRBJ2-3; D uncertain. The CDR3 has 13 amino acids. Germline values: CDR1 SGHRS, CDR2 YFSETQ. V lost 2 bases, J lost 0 bases, and 4 bases lay in between. For the CDR3, the DNA is TGCGCCAGCAGCTTCCTAAGCACAGATACGCAGTATTTT. Its translation is CASSFLSTDTQYF.

This clonotype was picked up a small number of times. The rearrangement uses TRBV14 and TRBJ2-3; 7 positions agree with TRBD2. CDR1 and CDR2 from the germline V gene are SGHDN and FVKESK. This CDR3 has 17 amino acids. The J segment lost 0 bases and the V segment lost 1 base, leaving 7 bases of the junction unmatched. The CDR3 DNA sequence: TGTGCCAGCAGCCAAGTCCGAGCGGGAATGAGCACAGATACGCAGTATTTT. Its translation: CASSQVRAGMSTDTQYF.

This clonotype was detected only a few times. The V and J genes are TRBV5-1 and TRBJ1-1; a possible D gene is TRBD1 (5 bases). CDR1 is SGHRS and CDR2 is YFSETQ in the germline V gene. This CDR3 spans 16 amino acids. Between the trimmed V and J ends, which lost 2 bases and 6 bases, there was a span of 20 bases. The CDR3 spells CASSLSGTPGNAEAFF. The CDR3 DNA reads TGCGCCAGCAGCTTATCCGGGACCCCAGGCAACGCTGAAGCTTTCTTT.

Only a few counts were recorded for this clonotype. One end of the junction is discordant with germline, which a read error may explain. The rearrangement links TRBV6-2 or TRBV6-3 to TRBJ2-7; 13 bases match TRBD2. In germline, CDR1 is MNHEY, CDR2 SVGEGT. The CDR3 runs 18 residues. The CDR3 DNA is TGTGCCAGCAGTTTATCGGCGGGACTAGCGGGAAACTCCTATGAGCAGTACTTC. It encodes CASSLSAGLAGNSYEQYF.

This clonotype occurred many times. V and J are TRBV5-1 and TRBJ1-1, with D perhaps matching TRBD1 (5 bases). The germline V gene encodes CDR1 SGHRS and CDR2 YFSETQ. V was pared by 0 bases and J by 0 bases, with 6 bases between. The CDR3 spans 14 residues. DNA for the CDR3: TGCGCCAGCAGCTTGGGGGGGGTGAACACTGAAGCTTTCTTT. Its protein is CASSLGGVNTEAFF.

Many counts were recorded for this clonotype. This chain uses TRBV29-1 with TRBJ2-5, with D uncertain. Per the germline V gene, CDR1 is SQVTM and CDR2 is ANQGSEA. The CDR3 runs to 14 residues. Trimming left V 4 bases short and J 2 bases short, with 14 bases between. The DNA for the CDR3 is TGCAGCGTTGCTCCTACCCGAAGACAAGAGACCCAGTACTTC. It specifies CSVAPTRRQETQYF.

V usage is TRBV20-1 and J usage is TRBJ2-7, with 11 bases fitting TRBD2. This CDR3 region has 15 residues. After removal of 3 bases from V and 2 bases from J, the junction contained 6 bases not matched to a gene. Looked up from germline, CDR1 is DFQATT and CDR2 is SNEGSKA (reference sequence). CDR3 bases: TGCAGTGCTAGGGAAGGGACTAGCGGTGCCTACGAGCAGTACTTC. As protein: CSAREGTSGAYEQYF.

The CDR3 nucleotides read TGTGCCAGCAGAGACCGGGACAGGGTACTTACCACCTCTGGGGCCAACGTCCTGACTTTC. Translating it yields CASRDRDRVLTTSGANVLTF. This rearrangement joins TRBV28 to TRBJ2-6; 9 bases fit TRBD1. The CDR3 spans 20 residues. Germline CDR1 is MDHEN and CDR2 is SYDVKM. The J segment lost 0 bases and the V segment lost 6 bases, leaving 15 bases of the junction unmatched.

The gene calls are TRBV20-1 and TRBJ2-3; TRBD1 might be the D (5 bases). The V end was cut by 4 bases, the J end by 2 bases, with 10 bases between. This CDR3 comprises 13 residues. CDR1 DFQATT and CDR2 SNEGSKA come from the germline V gene (reference sequence). The CDR3 reads CSAIFRATDTQYF. The CDR3 nucleotides read TGCAGTGCTATCTTCAGGGCCACAGATACGCAGTATTTT.

This clonotype appeared many times. The chain joins TRBV5-1 to TRBJ2-1, with 9 positions matching TRBD2. CDR3 length: 15 residues. CDR1 is SGHRS and CDR2 is YFSETQ in the germline V gene. V lost 2 bases, J lost 4 bases, and 4 bases stayed unmatched. The CDR3 region is CASSFQRGDYNEQFF. The CDR3 nucleotides are TGCGCCAGCAGCTTTCAGCGGGGGGATTACAATGAGCAGTTCTTC. Variable domain in full (rest from reference TRBV5-1 and TRBJ2-1): KAGVTQTPRYLIKTRGQQVTLSCSPISGHRSVSWYQQTPGQGLQFLFEYFSETQRNKGNFPGRFSGRQFSNSRSEMNVSTLELGDSALYLCASSFQRGDYNEQFFGPGTRLTVL.

The rearrangement links TRBV7-9 to TRBJ2-7; tentative D call: TRBD1 (6 bases). The CDR3 runs 15 residues. Germline V lookup: CDR1 SEHNR, CDR2 FQNEAQ (reference sequence). V gave up 5 bases and J gave up 3 bases, with 17 bases separating them. CDR3 in amino acids: CASSPDRFGYYEQYF. The CDR3 nucleotides are TGTGCCAGCAGCCCCGACAGGTTTGGATACTACGAGCAGTACTTC.

This clonotype was counted only a few times. The chain links TRBV29-1 to TRBJ2-3; 8 bases match TRBD2. CDR3 length equals 13 residues. CDR1 and CDR2 from the germline V gene are SQVTM and ANQGSEA. Unmatched junction bases numbered 5, after V lost 7 bases and J lost 2 bases. This CDR3 reads CSAGGGNTDTQYF. As DNA, the CDR3 is TGCAGCGCCGGGGGGGGGAACACAGATACGCAGTATTTT.

The rearrangement joins TRBV6-5 to TRBJ2-2; TRBD2 agrees at 14 bases. J gave up 6 bases and V 3 bases, and 12 bases lay outside the gene matches. The CDR3 runs to 19 residues. The germline gives CDR1 MNHEY, CDR2 SVGAGI. The CDR3 sequence is CASSYWGLAGVAASGELFF. CDR3 bases: TGTGCCAGCAGTTATTGGGGACTAGCGGGAGTAGCAGCATCCGGGGAGCTGTTTTTT.

This clonotype occurred a few times. The CDR3: CASSLPGQGRVFLTDTQYF. Here the CDR3 DNA reads TGTGCCAGCAGTTTGCCGGGACAGGGTCGGGTCTTCCTCACAGATACGCAGTATTTT. The rearrangement links TRBV12-3 or TRBV12-4 to TRBJ2-3, with 9 positions matching TRBD1. There are 19 residues in the CDR3. The V and J ends lost 3 bases and 2 bases, in that order; junction bases with no gene match: 15.

The chain is built from TRBV24-1 and TRBJ2-7; 13 bases are a match to TRBD2. Germline V CDR1 and CDR2: KGHDR, SFDVKD. This CDR3 is 16 amino acids long. J was trimmed by 2 bases and V by 3 bases; bases with no gene match: 3. DNA of the CDR3: TGTGCCACCAGTGATCGGACTAGCGGGAGCCCCTACGAGCAGTACTTC. Translation gives CATSDRTSGSPYEQYF.

This clonotype has at least ten counts. The chain's CDR3 is CASSPRMGGSGFEQYF. The DNA of the CDR3 is TGTGCCAGCAGCCCTAGAATGGGAGGTTCGGGGTTCGAGCAGTACTTC. The J gene is TRBJ2-7, the V gene TRBV7-6, with a weak D call TRBD2 (6 bases). The germline V and J ends were trimmed by 5 bases and 6 bases, with 23 bases remaining between them. This CDR3 spans 16 amino acids. Germline V lookup: CDR1 SGHVS, CDR2 FNYEAQ.

The chain has TRBV6-2 or TRBV6-3 and TRBJ2-7; the D is unclear. Germline CDR1 and CDR2: MNHEY and SVGEGT. The CDR3 covers 12 residues. The V and J ends lost 8 bases and 3 bases respectively, with 11 bases between them. The CDR3 nucleotides are TGTGCCAGCTGGACGGCTAACTACGAGCAGTACTTC. This gives the protein CASWTANYEQYF.

This clonotype was detected only a few times. The CDR3 spells CAWRLAGGHEQFF. In DNA form, the CDR3 reads TGTGCCTGGAGGCTAGCGGGAGGGCATGAGCAGTTCTTC. The V and J genes are TRBV30 and TRBJ2-1; 12 nucleotides match TRBD2. Trimming cost V 3 bases and J 8 bases; bases outside gene matches: 2. CDR3 size: 13 residues. Germline V lookup: CDR1 GTSNPN, CDR2 SVGIG (reference sequence).

This clonotype was seen only a few times. The genes are TRBV7-2 and TRBJ2-1, with unresolved D. CDR3 length: 17 residues. Trimming left V 1 base short and J 5 bases short, with 18 bases between. Looked up from germline, CDR1 is SGHTA and CDR2 is FQGNSA. The CDR3 is CASSLVPVSVLDNEQFF. As DNA, the CDR3 is TGTGCCAGCAGCTTAGTTCCCGTATCGGTTTTGGACAATGAGCAGTTCTTC.

At least ten counts were recorded for this clonotype. This chain connects TRBV28 to TRBJ2-3, with D perhaps given as TRBD1 or TRBD2 (5 bases each). V was shortened by 3 bases and J by 4 bases, with 17 bases between the two germline ends. CDR1 is MDHEN, CDR2 SYDVKM, per germline. CDR3 length equals 16 residues. The CDR3 here is CASSFRGVEWADTQYF. CDR3 nucleotide sequence: TGTGCCAGCAGTTTCCGAGGGGTGGAGTGGGCAGATACGCAGTATTTT.

Only one count was recorded for this clonotype. The CDR3 sequence: CASSVESGRGYEQYF. CDR3 bases: TGTGCCAGCAGCGTAGAAAGCGGGAGGGGGTACGAGCAGTACTTC. This chain links TRBV9 with TRBJ2-7; 10 nucleotides match TRBD2. The CDR3 consists of 15 residues. V was clipped by 0 bases and J by 4 bases; unmatched bases: 4. Germline V gene sequence: CDR1 SGDLS, CDR2 YYNGEE. The variable domain in full, completed from reference TRBV9 and TRBJ2-7, reads DSGVTQTPKHLITATGQRVTLRCSPRSGDLSVYWYQQSLDQGLQFLIQYYNGEERAKGNILERFSAQQFPDLHSELNLSSLELGDSALYFCASSVESGRGYEQYFGPGTRLTVT.

This sequence joins TRBV6-2 or TRBV6-3 and TRBJ2-7; tentative D call: TRBD2 (5 bases). The CDR3 has 14 residues. Germline V gene lookup returns CDR1 MNHEY and CDR2 SVGEGT. Trimming cost V 6 bases and J 3 bases, with 15 bases left between them. The CDR3 nucleotides read TGTGCCAGCAGCCAAACTCTAGCCCTCTACGAGCAGTACTTC. It is translated as CASSQTLALYEQYF.

V and J are TRBV29-1 and TRBJ2-5, with 9 bases lining up with TRBD1. Germline assignment: CDR1 SQVTM and CDR2 ANQGSEA. V was clipped by 6 bases and J by 5 bases; unmatched bases: 7. This CDR3 spans 13 amino acids. This chain's CDR3 is CSVVTGGAETQYF. As DNA, the CDR3 is TGCAGCGTCGTTACAGGGGGCGCGGAGACCCAGTACTTC.

This clonotype was recorded many times. The V gene is TRBV29-1, the J gene TRBJ2-2; D not resolved. This CDR3 is 14 amino acids long. The germline V gene encodes CDR1 SQVTM and CDR2 ANQGSEA. Between the trimmed V and J ends, which lost 6 bases and 6 bases, there was a span of 17 bases. Here the CDR3 DNA reads TGCAGCGTCGAGGCCCCCCTTCCTCCCGGGGAGCTGTTTTTT. It is translated as CSVEAPLPPGELFF.

The chain is built from TRBV7-9 and TRBJ2-1; a possible D gene is TRBD1 (6 bases). From germline, CDR1 is SEHNR and CDR2 FQNEAQ (reference sequence). V was trimmed by 6 bases and J by 4 bases, leaving 16 bases between them. The CDR3 contains 15 residues. The chain's CDR3 is CASSLLGTTYNEQFF. DNA for the CDR3: TGTGCCAGCAGTCTTCTCGGGACAACATACAATGAGCAGTTCTTC.

The table lists this clonotype with a few counts. V is TRBV12-5 and J is TRBJ2-1, with 13 bases fitting TRBD2. CDR1 is LGHNT, CDR2 FRNRAP, per germline. Trimming cost V 4 bases and J 5 bases; bases outside gene matches: 5. The CDR3 sequence is 16 residues long. CDR3: CASGSLTSGRDNEQFF. CDR3 nucleotide sequence: TGTGCTAGTGGTTCCCTAACTAGCGGGAGGGACAATGAGCAGTTCTTC.

This clonotype was observed at least ten times. V is TRBV29-1 and J is TRBJ2-1, with 12 positions matching TRBD2. The CDR3 extends over 17 amino acids. Germline V CDR1 and CDR2: SQVTM, ANQGSEA. V gave up 5 bases and J gave up 6 bases; unmatched junction bases: 14. The CDR3 sequence is CSVRPWTSGILTNEQFF. For the CDR3, the DNA is TGCAGCGTTCGACCTTGGACTAGCGGGATATTAACCAATGAGCAGTTCTTC.

This clonotype came up a few times. This sequence joins TRBV7-9 and TRBJ2-1; D is ambiguous. Germline-derived CDR1 and CDR2 are SEHNR and FQNEAQ (reference sequence). Trimming removed 5 bases at V and 6 bases at J, with 14 bases between. There are 14 residues in the CDR3. Here the CDR3 reads CASSPEESLNEQFF. In nucleotides, the CDR3 is TGTGCCAGCAGCCCCGAAGAAAGCCTCAATGAGCAGTTCTTC.

The chain links TRBV4-3 to TRBJ2-2; TRBD2 matches 11 bases. This CDR3 spans 16 amino acids. V dropped 1 base and J dropped 7; count of bases not matched to a gene: 5. Germline loops: CDR1 LGHNA, CDR2 YSLEER. The CDR3 coding sequence is TGCGCCAGCAGCCAAGCGACTAGCGGGATGGGCGGGGAGCTGTTTTTT. Amino acid sequence: CASSQATSGMGGELFF.

This clonotype was seen a handful of times. The gene calls are TRBV7-8 and TRBJ2-7, with TRBD2 matching 10 bases. The CDR3 runs 20 residues. The V gene's germline CDR1 is SGHVS and CDR2 FQNEAQ. V was pared by 2 bases and J by 4 bases, with 20 bases of the junction left unmatched. In nucleotides, the CDR3 is TGTGCCAGCAGCTTAAGTCTGTCTAGCGGGAGAGGCGGGTATGGATACGAGCAGTACTTC. Translation gives CASSLSLSSGRGGYGYEQYF.

In DNA form, the CDR3 reads TGCGCCAGCAGCCCCTACGACAGGGGCCAACATAATGAGCAGTTCTTC. It yields the protein CASSPYDRGQHNEQFF. The chain has TRBV5-1 and TRBJ2-1, with TRBD1 matching over 8 bases. The germline CDR1 and CDR2 sequences are SGHRS and YFSETQ. V shed 4 bases, J shed 7 bases, and the junction held 13 bases outside the gene matches. This CDR3 contains 16 residues.

This clonotype was seen a few times. The gene calls are TRBV20-1 and TRBJ2-3, with a tentative D call TRBD2 (6 bases). CDR3 length: 15 amino acids. V gave up 6 bases and J gave up 2 bases, with 18 bases separating them. Per the germline V gene, CDR1 is DFQATT and CDR2 is SNEGSKA (reference sequence). The CDR3 is CSAPDPAGTTDTQYF. The CDR3 coding sequence is TGCAGTGCCCCCGACCCGGCGGGAACCACAGATACGCAGTATTTT.